One sample yielded the 31 T cell receptor beta chains listed below, sequenced in a study of T cell responses to AZD1222 COVID-19 vaccine. The assay was immunoSEQ multiplex PCR, and TCRdb's table has in-frame clones only and misses some. Among 150,000 to 170,000 clones listed, less than 90% were seen once. Sequencing used peripheral blood, obtained on day 0 of MenACWY control vaccination. Receptors were obtained from an adult in good health.

J is TRBJ2-5 and V is TRBV10-3; 12 bases map to TRBD1. From germline, CDR1 is ENHRY and CDR2 SYGVKD. The CDR3 has 16 residues. V shed 7 bases, J shed 5 bases, and the junction held 11 bases outside the gene matches. The DNA for the CDR3 is TGTGCCATCAAGCCGTTCGGGACAGGGGGCGGCGAGACCCAGTACTTC. Its protein is CAIKPFGTGGGETQYF.

The sample holds one count of this clone. In DNA form, the CDR3 reads TGTGCCAGCAGTGAGAGGCAGGGGGTGAACTATGGCTACACCTTC. Translating it yields CASSERQGVNYGYTF. The gene calls are TRBV6-1 and TRBJ1-2; the match to TRBD1 covers 7 bases. The V segment lost 3 bases and the J segment 2 bases; nucleotides outside the gene matches: 6. From germline, CDR1 is MNHNS and CDR2 SASEGT. The CDR3 has 15 residues.

V is TRBV5-1 and J is TRBJ2-3; 9 nucleotides agree with TRBD1. V trimming: 4 bases; J trimming: 4 bases; junction bases outside the gene matches: 7. The CDR3 contains 15 residues. Germline V lookup: CDR1 SGHRS, CDR2 YFSETQ. CDR3 residues: CASSPNRGQADTQYF. CDR3 coding DNA: TGCGCCAGCAGCCCAAACAGGGGGCAGGCAGATACGCAGTATTTT.

The chain has TRBV15 and TRBJ2-7; TRBD2 matches at 8 bases. The CDR3 is made up of 17 amino acids. CDR1 is LNHNV and CDR2 is YYDKDF in the germline V gene (reference sequence). V was pared by 0 bases and J by 12 bases, with 19 bases of the junction left unmatched. The DNA for the CDR3 is TGTGCCACCAGCAGAGATCCCCCGACGACACTGGCGGGGGGAGCGTACTTC. This codes for CATSRDPPTTLAGGAYF.

This clone was picked up one time. V and J are TRBV5-1 and TRBJ2-7; a weak D match, TRBD2 (5 bases). CDR1 SGHRS and CDR2 YFSETQ come from the germline V gene. The germline V and J ends were trimmed by 0 bases and 7 bases, with 17 bases remaining between them. The CDR3 is 15 residues long. The CDR3 region is CASSLGRLAGREQYF. In nucleotides, the CDR3 is TGCGCCAGCAGCTTGGGGCGGCTAGCCGGGCGGGAGCAGTACTTC.

This clone was seen a single time. This chain connects TRBV9 to TRBJ2-2; D call uncertain. V shed 4 bases and J shed 5 bases, with 9 bases lying between them. CDR1 is SGDLS and CDR2 is YYNGEE in the germline V gene. The length of the CDR3 is 13 residues. The CDR3 loop is CASSNGPTGELFF. In DNA, the CDR3 is TGTGCCAGCAGCAACGGACCGACCGGGGAGCTGTTTTTT.

Worth noting for this clone: A junction boundary mismatches the germline segment, possibly from a read error. The V and J genes are TRBV7-8 and TRBJ1-1; no clear D gene. Germline assignment: CDR1 SGHVS and CDR2 FQNEAQ. There are 12 residues in the CDR3. The CDR3 bases are TGTGCCAGCAGGCCTTTGGGCACTGAGGCTTTCTTT. This codes for CASRPLGTEAFF. Drawing the rest from reference TRBV7-8 and TRBJ1-1, the complete variable domain is GAGVSQSPRYKVAKRGQDVALRCDPISGHVSLFWYQQALGQGPEFLTYFQNEAQLDKSGLPSDRFFAERPEGSVSTLKIQRTQQEDSAVYLCASRPLGTEAFFGQGTRLTVV.

The sample holds a few counts of this clone. The chain links TRBV7-9 to TRBJ1-3; D might be TRBD1 (6 bases). Trimming pared 2 bases from V and 7 bases from J, leaving 9 bases between. Germline V gene data show CDR1 as SEHNR and CDR2 as FQNEAQ (reference sequence). CDR3 size: 13 residues. The chain's CDR3 is CASSLYRENTIYF. The CDR3 DNA reads TGTGCCAGCAGCTTATACAGGGAGAACACCATATATTTT.

V gene TRBV14 combines with J gene TRBJ2-1, with 11 bases matching TRBD2. This CDR3 comprises 17 residues. The V gene end was trimmed by 2 bases and the J gene end by 4 bases; junction bases not matched to a gene: 7. CDR1 and CDR2 (germline): SGHDN, FVKESK. CDR3 region: CASSQFTSGRSYNEQFF. In nucleotides, the CDR3 is TGTGCCAGCAGCCAATTTACTAGCGGGAGATCATACAATGAGCAGTTCTTC.

The chain joins TRBV5-1 to TRBJ2-7; D possibly uses TRBD1 or TRBD2 (5 bases each). This CDR3 has 15 residues. Trimming took 0 bases from V and 3 from J, leaving 13 bases between them. CDR1 and CDR2 (germline): SGHRS, YFSETQ. The CDR3 reads CASSLEEGRVYEQYF. As DNA, the CDR3 is TGCGCCAGCAGCTTGGAAGAGGGCAGGGTCTACGAGCAGTACTTC.

This clone was detected once. The CDR3 sequence is CASSFPPGHLFMNTEAFF. As DNA, the CDR3 is TGTGCCAGTAGTTTCCCTCCCGGGCATTTATTTATGAACACTGAAGCTTTCTTT. The V and J genes are TRBV19 and TRBJ1-1; D gene unclear. Germline values: CDR1 LNHDA, CDR2 SQIVND (reference sequence). Trimming shortened V by 5 bases and J by 0 bases, and 22 bases separated the two germline ends. The CDR3 consists of 18 residues. Full variable domain (remainder filled in from reference TRBV19 and TRBJ1-1): DGGITQSPKYLFRKEGQNVTLSCEQNLNHDAMYWYRQDPGQGLRLIYYSQIVNDFQKGDIAEGYSVSREKKESFPLTVTSAQKNPTAFYLCASSFPPGHLFMNTEAFFGQGTRLTVV.

The chain is built from TRBV5-1 and TRBJ1-5; maybe TRBD1 (6 bases). Germline-derived CDR1 and CDR2 are SGHRS and YFSETQ. This CDR3 has 19 amino acids. Trimming stripped 4 bases from V and 2 bases from J, with 25 bases between. The CDR3 reads CASSATPLGGAHGNQPQHF. CDR3 DNA: TGCGCCAGCAGCGCAACCCCCTTAGGGGGGGCCCATGGCAATCAGCCCCAGCATTTT.

The V gene is TRBV6-5, the J gene TRBJ2-7, with D unresolved. V was pared by 6 bases and J by 6 bases, with 15 bases between. Germline values: CDR1 MNHEY, CDR2 SVGAGI. There are 13 residues in the CDR3. This chain's CDR3 is CASRIGSAGEQYF. In DNA form, the CDR3 reads TGTGCCAGCAGGATCGGGTCGGCCGGCGAGCAGTACTTC.

The chain employs TRBV25-1 and TRBJ1-4, with 9 bases that match TRBD1. Germline V gene sequence: CDR1 MGHDK, CDR2 SYGVNS. The CDR3 sequence is 15 residues long. V trimming: 3 bases; J trimming: 7 bases; junction bases outside the gene matches: 6. The CDR3 region is CASSDDRGTGEKLFF. CDR3 coding DNA: TGTGCCAGCAGTGACGACAGGGGGACAGGTGAAAAACTGTTTTTT.

The gene calls are TRBV6-5 and TRBJ1-1, with 8 bases lining up with TRBD1. From germline, CDR1 is MNHEY and CDR2 SVGAGI. CDR3 length equals 14 residues. The ends lost 5 bases at V and 1 base at J; junction bases unmatched: 3. In DNA form, the CDR3 reads TGTGCCAGCAGTCCCAGGGGGCGGAACACTGAAGCTTTCTTT. Its protein is CASSPRGRNTEAFF.

V gene TRBV3-1 (or the pseudogene TRBV3-2) combines with J gene TRBJ1-4; possible D gene TRBD1, 6 bases. CDR3 size: 15 residues. The germline V and J ends were trimmed by 3 bases and 11 bases, with 19 bases remaining between them. The germline gives CDR1 LGHDT, CDR2 YNNKEL (reference sequence). The chain's CDR3 is CASSQRRDIGLKLFF. CDR3 in DNA: TGTGCCAGCAGCCAGCGCCGGGACATCGGCCTTAAACTGTTTTTT.

The V gene is TRBV6-5, the J gene TRBJ2-5; tentatively, D is TRBD2 (7 bases). The CDR3 length is 15 residues. With 7 bases removed from V and 1 base from J, the gap between germline ends came to 16 bases. Germline V gene data show CDR1 as MNHEY and CDR2 as SVGAGI. The CDR3 DNA is TGTGCCAGCAATAAAAGGGGAGGGGGCCAAGAGACCCAGTACTTC. This codes for CASNKRGGGQETQYF.

The genes are TRBV7-9 and TRBJ2-7; 10 bases are a match to TRBD1. Trimming took 4 bases from V and 4 from J; bases not matched to a gene: 4. The CDR3 is made up of 14 amino acids. CDR1 SEHNR and CDR2 FQNEAQ come from the germline V gene (reference sequence). The CDR3 protein is CASSYRDRGYEQYF. In DNA, the CDR3 is TGTGCCAGCAGCTACCGGGACAGGGGATACGAGCAGTACTTC.

A few counts support this clone. This sequence joins TRBV27 and TRBJ1-5; possible D gene TRBD1, 5 bases. This CDR3 contains 14 residues. V lost 7 bases and J lost 0, with 10 bases in between. Germline values: CDR1 MNHEY, CDR2 SMNVEV (reference sequence). CDR3 sequence (DNA): TGTGCCAGCAATGACAGCAATAGCAATCAGCCCCAGCATTTT. Translation: CASNDSNSNQPQHF.

The V gene is TRBV7-9, the J gene TRBJ1-4; 8 bases line up with TRBD1. Germline V gene sequence: CDR1 SEHNR, CDR2 FQNEAQ (reference sequence). The CDR3 consists of 14 residues. The V segment lost 5 bases and the J segment 8 bases; nucleotides outside the gene matches: 7. The CDR3 region is CASSDEGQVEKLFF. CDR3 nucleotide sequence: TGTGCCAGCAGCGACGAGGGACAGGTCGAAAAACTGTTTTTT.

The rearrangement links TRBV3-1 (or the pseudogene TRBV3-2) to TRBJ2-3; D is ambiguous. The V gene's germline CDR1 is LGHDT and CDR2 YNNKEL (reference sequence). V lost 3 bases to trimming and J lost 0 bases, with 10 bases between them. The CDR3 runs to 15 residues. This CDR3 is CASSQVGHSTDTQYF. As DNA, the CDR3 is TGTGCCAGCAGCCAGGTGGGCCACAGCACAGATACGCAGTATTTT.

V is TRBV6-5 and J is TRBJ2-7; TRBD2 is a possible D gene (6 bases). The CDR3 is 15 amino acids. The germline gives CDR1 MNHEY, CDR2 SVGAGI. V dropped 0 bases and J dropped 1 base, with 10 bases sitting between them. CDR3 nucleotide sequence: TGTGCCAGCAGTTACTCCCGACTAGGTTCCTACGAGCAGTACTTC. Protein: CASSYSRLGSYEQYF.

This chain joins TRBV27 and TRBJ1-2; D is perhaps TRBD1 (5 bases). Trimming stripped 4 bases from V and 2 bases from J, with 14 bases between. Germline loops: CDR1 MNHEY, CDR2 SMNVEV (reference sequence). This CDR3 is 15 amino acids long. CDR3 protein: CASSSLGGGNYGYTF. The CDR3 DNA reads as TGTGCCAGCAGTTCCCTTGGGGGGGGGAACTATGGCTACACCTTC.

The genes are TRBV7-2 and TRBJ1-1; D gene ambiguous. CDR3 size: 14 residues. Trimming shortened V by 6 bases and J by 2 bases, and 13 bases separated the two germline ends. Looked up from germline, CDR1 is SGHTA and CDR2 is FQGNSA. The CDR3, as DNA: TGTGCCAGCAGTACTACGACATTCAACACTGAAGCTTTCTTT. Translation: CASSTTTFNTEAFF.

The sample holds a few counts of this clone. V usage is TRBV12-3 or TRBV12-4 and J usage is TRBJ1-1, with 7 bases lining up with TRBD1. The CDR3 loop spans 13 amino acids. J lost 4 bases, V lost 6 bases, and 5 bases had no gene match. The DNA for the CDR3 is TGTGCCAGCAGCCGACAGGGAGGCACTGAAGCTTTCTTT. Its translation is CASSRQGGTEAFF.

This clone was seen just once. The chain couples TRBV6-2 or TRBV6-3 to TRBJ2-1; 9 nucleotides line up with TRBD2. CDR1 and CDR2 from the germline V gene are MNHEY and SVGEGT. This CDR3 has 16 residues. V gave up 2 bases and J gave up 9 bases; unmatched junction bases: 11. For the CDR3, the DNA is TGTGCCAGCAGTTACGGCCCGCGGGGGGGCCGGGGTGAGCAGTTCTTC. This translates into CASSYGPRGGRGEQFF.

The chain links TRBV28 to TRBJ1-5; unclear D gene. The germline CDR1 and CDR2 sequences are MDHEN and SYDVKM. This CDR3 spans 15 amino acids. V was trimmed by 5 bases and J by 2 bases, leaving 13 bases between them. CDR3 in DNA: TGTGCCAGCAGTCCCCCGGGGTTCGGCAATCAGCCCCAGCATTTT. Translation gives CASSPPGFGNQPQHF.

Only a few counts were recorded for this clone. The V call is TRBV15, the J call TRBJ2-1, with TRBD2 as a possible D gene (5 bases). Germline V gene sequence: CDR1 LNHNV, CDR2 YYDKDF (reference sequence). V was clipped by 5 bases and J by 14 bases, with 16 bases between them. The CDR3 is 12 residues long. This chain's CDR3 is CATSRLQEAKFF. CDR3 nucleotides: TGTGCCACCAGCCGCCTCCAGGAGGCGAAGTTCTTC.

This clone was observed a single time. V and J are TRBV11-3 and TRBJ1-2; 7 bases line up with TRBD1. Germline trimming cut 6 bases from V and 2 bases from J; bases unmatched to any gene: 21. The CDR3 runs to 19 residues. Per the germline V gene, CDR1 is SGHNT and CDR2 is YENEEA. CDR3 loop: CASSRQGRGQPIHNYGYTF. CDR3 bases: TGTGCCAGCAGTCGGCAAGGGAGGGGACAGCCAATTCACAACTATGGCTACACCTTC.

A single count supports this clone. The rearrangement links TRBV14 to TRBJ2-5; 13 nucleotides line up with TRBD2. Germline V lookup: CDR1 SGHDN, CDR2 FVKESK. The CDR3 contains 13 residues. The V and J ends lost 4 bases and 12 bases, in that order; junction bases with no gene match: 5. The chain's CDR3 is CASSRGLAGLKYF. The CDR3 bases are TGTGCCAGCAGCCGGGGACTAGCGGGGCTGAAGTACTTC.

This clone showed up just once. The chain employs TRBV5-4 and TRBJ1-2; D might be TRBD1 (5 bases). Trimming pared 3 bases from V and 8 bases from J, leaving 11 bases between. The CDR3 has 12 amino acids. Germline-derived CDR1 and CDR2 are SGHNT and YYREEE (reference sequence). Here the CDR3 reads CASSSTARGYTF. CDR3 coding DNA: TGTGCCAGCAGCTCGACAGCTCGAGGCTACACCTTC.